This T cell receptor (beta chain) was documented in a study of beta chain features in type 1 diabetes. Study background: Healthy donors, compared against patients, showed similar age, gender and cell yields.

Study conclusions and caveats: PCR might favor shorter templates, but any such skew would affect patients and controls equally. There was no resolution here of whether HLA type influences TCRB rearrangement. The similarity of naive, central memory and Treg TCRB repertoires appeared greater among patients than among healthy donors.

As every portion of the isolated RNA was reverse transcribed, the sequencing read expressed TCRB transcripts. TCRdb keeps only in-frame clones here, not all; method: immunoSEQ multiplex PCR. Among some 230,000 clones listed, 9.6% were seen once. This clone turned up a few times. No antigen is known for it. The CDR3 runs 14 residues. Unmatched junction bases numbered 9, after V lost 4 bases and J lost 8 bases. Looked up from germline, CDR1 is SGHRS and CDR2 is YFSETQ. The rearrangement uses TRBV5-1 and TRBJ2-1, with 7 positions matching TRBD1. The TCR was taken from a woman in her late teens or twenties in good health. Sequencing was done on a sample of naive CD4+ T cells from blood. The CDR3 sequence is CASSLVGQADEQFF. Written as DNA, the CDR3 is TGCGCCAGCAGCCTCGTCGGACAGGCGGATGAGCAGTTCTTC. Full variable domain (rest looked up from reference TRBV5-1 and TRBJ2-1): KAGVTQTPRYLIKTRGQQVTLSCSPISGHRSVSWYQQTPGQGLQFLFEYFSETQRNKGNFPGRFSGRQFSNSRSEMNVSTLELGDSALYLCASSLVGQADEQFFGPGTRLTVL.